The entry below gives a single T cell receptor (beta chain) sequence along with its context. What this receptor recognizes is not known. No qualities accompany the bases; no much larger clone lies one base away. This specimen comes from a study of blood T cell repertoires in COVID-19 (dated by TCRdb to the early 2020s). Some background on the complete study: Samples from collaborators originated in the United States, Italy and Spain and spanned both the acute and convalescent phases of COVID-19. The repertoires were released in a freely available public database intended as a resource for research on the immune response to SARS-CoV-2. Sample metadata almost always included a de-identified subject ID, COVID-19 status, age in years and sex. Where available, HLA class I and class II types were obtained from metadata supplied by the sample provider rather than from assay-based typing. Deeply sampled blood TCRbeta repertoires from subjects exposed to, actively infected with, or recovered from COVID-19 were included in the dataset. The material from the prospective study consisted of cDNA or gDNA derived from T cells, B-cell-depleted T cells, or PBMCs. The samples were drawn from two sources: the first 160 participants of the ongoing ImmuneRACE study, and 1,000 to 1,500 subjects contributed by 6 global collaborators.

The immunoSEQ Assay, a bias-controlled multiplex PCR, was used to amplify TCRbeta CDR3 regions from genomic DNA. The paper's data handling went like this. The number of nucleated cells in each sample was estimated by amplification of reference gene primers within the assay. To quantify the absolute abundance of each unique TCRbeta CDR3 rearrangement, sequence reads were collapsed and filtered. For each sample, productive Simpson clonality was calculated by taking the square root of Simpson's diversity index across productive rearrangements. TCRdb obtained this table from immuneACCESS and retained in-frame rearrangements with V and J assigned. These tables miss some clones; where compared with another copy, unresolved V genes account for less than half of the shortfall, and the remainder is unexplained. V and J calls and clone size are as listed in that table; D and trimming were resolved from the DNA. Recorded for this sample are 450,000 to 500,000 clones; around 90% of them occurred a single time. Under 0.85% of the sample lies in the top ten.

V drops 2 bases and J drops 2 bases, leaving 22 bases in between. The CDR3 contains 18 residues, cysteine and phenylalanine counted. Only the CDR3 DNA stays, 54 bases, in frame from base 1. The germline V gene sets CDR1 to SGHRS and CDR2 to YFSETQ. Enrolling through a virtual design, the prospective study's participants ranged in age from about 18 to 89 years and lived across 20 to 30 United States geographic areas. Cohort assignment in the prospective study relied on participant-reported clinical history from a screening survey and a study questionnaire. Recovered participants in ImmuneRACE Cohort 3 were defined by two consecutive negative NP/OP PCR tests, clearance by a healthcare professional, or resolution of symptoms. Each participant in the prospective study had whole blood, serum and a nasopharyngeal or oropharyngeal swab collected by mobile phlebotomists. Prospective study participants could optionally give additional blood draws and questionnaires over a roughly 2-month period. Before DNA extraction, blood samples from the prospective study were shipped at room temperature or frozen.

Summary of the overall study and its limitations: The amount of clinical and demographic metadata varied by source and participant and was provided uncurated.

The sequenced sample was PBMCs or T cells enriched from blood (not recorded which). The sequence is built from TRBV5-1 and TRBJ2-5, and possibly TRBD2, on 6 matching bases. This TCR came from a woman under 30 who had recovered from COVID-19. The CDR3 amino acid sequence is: CASSFSKTVAVSQETQYF. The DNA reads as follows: TGCGCCAGCAGCTTCTCAAAAACCGTAGCGGTTTCACAAGAGACCCAGTACTTC.